One sample yielded the 30 T cell receptor beta chains listed below, sequenced in a study of vaccination and CD4 T cells after COVID-19. What these receptors recognize is not known. Scientists ran DNA taken from cultured CD4+ T cells through the Oncomine TCR Beta short-read assay for sequencing. TCRdb processed the PCR reads anew with MiXCR; each CDR3 protein has one entry. The sample consists of 20,000 to 25,000 distinct CDR3 sequences, 54% of them appearing once. Treatment denoted: roughly nine-day PBMC culture with coronavirus spike peptide pools or control peptides (ViraFEST assay). The specimen was CD4+ T cells from blood, cultured in vitro. The receptors were sampled from a human donor who had recovered from COVID-19.

This clonotype turned up a few times. The chain carries TRBV12-3 or TRBV12-4 and TRBJ1-2; D gene unclear. V lost 2 bases to trimming and J lost 2 bases, with 9 bases between them. The CDR3 runs 14 residues. The chain's CDR3 is CASSLSTGNYGYTF. The CDR3 coding sequence is TGTGCCAGCAGTTTAAGCACGGGGAACTATGGCTACACCTTC.

The gene calls are TRBV5-1 and TRBJ2-7, with 9 positions matching TRBD1. With 3 bases clipped from V and 0 bases from J, the junction kept 4 bases outside the gene matches. The CDR3 has 15 residues. The germline V gene has CDR1 SGHRS and CDR2 YFSETQ. CDR3 DNA: TGCGCCAGCAGCTCATGGACAGGGGACTCCTACGAGCAGTACTTC. Protein sequence: CASSSWTGDSYEQYF.

This sequence joins TRBV7-3 and TRBJ1-2; no reliable D call. The V gene lost 2 bases and the J gene lost 0 bases, with 10 bases spanning the gap. CDR3 size: 15 residues. Per the germline V gene, CDR1 is SGHTA and CDR2 is FQGTGA. In nucleotides, the CDR3 is TGTGCCAGCAGCTTATATCCCAACGCTAACTATGGCTACACCTTC. Its protein product is CASSLYPNANYGYTF.

This chain uses TRBV14 with TRBJ2-7; a weak D match, TRBD1 (5 bases). There are 13 residues in the CDR3. Trimming stripped 5 bases from V and 3 bases from J, with 11 bases between. The germline gives CDR1 SGHDN, CDR2 FVKESK. CDR3 sequence: CASSFLDSYEQYF. CDR3 DNA: TGTGCCAGCAGCTTTCTAGACAGCTACGAGCAGTACTTC.

In its sample, this clonotype was seen a few times. V usage is TRBV20-1 and J usage is TRBJ2-3, with D unresolved. Between the trimmed V and J ends, which lost 3 bases and 5 bases, there was a span of 12 bases. CDR1 is DFQATT and CDR2 is SNEGSKA in the germline V gene (reference sequence). CDR3 length equals 13 residues. The CDR3 DNA reads TGCAGTGCTAGCTCCGAGGCTAGAGATACGCAGTATTTT. This gives the protein CSASSEARDTQYF.

The V and J genes are TRBV10-3 and TRBJ2-4, with TRBD1 matching over 7 bases. V was pared by 0 bases and J by 2 bases, with 7 bases of the junction left unmatched. The CDR3 has 17 amino acids. Germline assignment: CDR1 ENHRY and CDR2 SYGVKD. The CDR3 sequence is CAISESDRVGSKNIQYF. As DNA, the CDR3 is TGTGCCATCAGTGAGTCCGACAGGGTTGGGTCCAAAAACATTCAGTACTTC.

The chain recombines TRBV28 with TRBJ1-5; D is uncertain. V was trimmed by 6 bases and J by 1 base, leaving 7 bases between them. The CDR3 loop spans 13 amino acids. Germline CDR1 is MDHEN and CDR2 is SYDVKM. The CDR3 sequence is CASRGASNQPQHF. CDR3 nucleotide sequence: TGTGCCAGCAGGGGCGCAAGCAATCAGCCCCAGCATTTT. Filled out from reference TRBV28 and TRBJ1-5, the complete variable domain reads DVKVTQSSRYLVKRTGEKVFLECVQDMDHENMFWYRQDPGLGLRLIYFSYDVKMKEKGDIPEGYSVSREKKERFSLILESASTNQTSMYLCASRGASNQPQHFGDGTRLSIL.

A few counts support this clonotype. This rearrangement joins TRBV20-1 to TRBJ1-5, with D unclear. This CDR3 region has 11 residues. Germline V gives CDR1 DFQATT, CDR2 SNEGSKA (reference sequence). Trimming pared 0 bases from V and 12 bases from J, leaving 9 bases between. The CDR3 bases are TGCAGTGCTAGAGATAGGGCCTTCCAGCATTTT. It translates to CSARDRAFQHF.

The sample holds a few counts of this clonotype. The chain links TRBV20-1 to TRBJ2-2; D may be TRBD2 (6 bases). CDR1 and CDR2 (germline): DFQATT, SNEGSKA (reference sequence). Trimming shortened V by 4 bases and J by 1 base, and 16 bases separated the two germline ends. CDR3 length: 16 amino acids. The CDR3 DNA reads as TGCAGTGCTATCGGGCTAGCGCGGCTGAACACCGGGGAGCTGTTTTTT. Amino acids: CSAIGLARLNTGELFF.

The gene calls are TRBV4-2 and TRBJ2-3, with a possible D match to TRBD2 (5 bases). The germline V gene encodes CDR1 LGHNA and CDR2 YNFKEQ. V lost 1 base, J lost 1 base, and 12 bases lay in between. This CDR3 region has 16 residues. The CDR3 coding sequence is TGTGCCAGCAGCCAAGCGGGAAGCGGCCGCACAGATACGCAGTATTTT. Translation gives CASSQAGSGRTDTQYF.

The rearrangement links TRBV6-4 to TRBJ1-1; 10 bases agree with TRBD1. The V and J ends lost 6 bases and 4 bases, in that order; junction bases with no gene match: 8. The CDR3 is 15 amino acids. Per the germline V gene, CDR1 is MRHNA and CDR2 is SNTAGT. The CDR3 loop reads CASRSQGTGATEAFF. The CDR3 DNA follows: TGTGCCAGCAGGTCCCAGGGGACAGGGGCCACTGAAGCTTTCTTT.

The chain employs TRBV9 and TRBJ1-1; D is unresolved. V lost 0 bases and J 2 bases, leaving 5 bases between the germline ends. CDR3 length: 13 amino acids. Germline values: CDR1 SGDLS, CDR2 YYNGEE. CDR3 loop: CASSVAPNTEAFF. Here the CDR3 DNA reads TGTGCCAGCAGCGTAGCCCCCAACACTGAAGCTTTCTTT. Supplemented by reference TRBV9 and TRBJ1-1, the full variable domain reads DSGVTQTPKHLITATGQRVTLRCSPRSGDLSVYWYQQSLDQGLQFLIQYYNGEERAKGNILERFSAQQFPDLHSELNLSSLELGDSALYFCASSVAPNTEAFFGQGTRLTVV.

This clonotype was seen more than once but under ten times. The rearrangement links TRBV30 to TRBJ1-6; no clear D. The germline gives CDR1 GTSNPN, CDR2 SVGIG (reference sequence). CDR3 length equals 13 residues. V lost 1 base, J lost 10 bases, and 11 bases lay in between. Written as DNA, the CDR3 is TGTGCCTGGAGTGCCAGTTCCCCCTCACCCCTCCACTTT. Translating gives CAWSASSPSPLHF.

The CDR3 nucleotides read TGTGCCTGTAGGGAGGGGTACAACTATGGCTACACCTTC. This translates into CACREGYNYGYTF. The chain carries TRBV10-3 and TRBJ1-2; weak D call: TRBD1 (5 bases). CDR3 length: 13 residues. Trimming took off 11 bases at V and 2 bases at J, with 15 bases between the two ends. The germline CDR1 and CDR2 sequences are ENHRY and SYGVKD.

This clonotype turned up a few times. The chain employs TRBV20-1 and TRBJ1-5, with 7 bases fitting TRBD1. CDR1 DFQATT and CDR2 SNEGSKA come from the germline V gene (reference sequence). This CDR3 is built from 13 residues. Trimming removed 6 bases from V and 2 bases from J; junction bases left unmatched: 4. This CDR3 is CSANRGGNQPQHF. The CDR3 region has the DNA TGCAGTGCAAACAGGGGCGGCAATCAGCCCCAGCATTTT.

The chain links TRBV12-3 or TRBV12-4 to TRBJ1-3, with D tentatively TRBD1 (6 bases). This CDR3 contains 14 residues. Trimming took 6 bases from V and 2 from J, leaving 11 bases between them. CDR3 coding DNA: TGTGCCAGCAGCGGACAGTCGGCTGGAAACACCATATATTTT. Translating it yields CASSGQSAGNTIYF.

The gene calls are TRBV7-9 and TRBJ1-4; D is ambiguous. CDR1 is SEHNR and CDR2 is FQNEAQ in the germline V gene (reference sequence). The length of the CDR3 is 13 residues. The V gene lost 6 bases and the J gene lost 8 bases, with 13 bases spanning the gap. CDR3: CASSDIWGEKLFF. CDR3 bases: TGTGCCAGCAGTGACATATGGGGAGAAAAACTGTTTTTT. The entire variable domain, with the rest obtained from reference TRBV7-9 and TRBJ1-4, is as follows: DTGVSQNPRHKITKRGQNVTFRCDPISEHNRLYWYRQTLGQGPEFLTYFQNEAQLEKSRLLSDRFSAERPKGSFSTLEIQRTEQGDSAMYLCASSDIWGEKLFFGSGTQLSVL.

The J gene is TRBJ1-2, the V gene TRBV19; D remains unclear. Germline-derived CDR1 and CDR2 are LNHDA and SQIVND (reference sequence). Trimming took 5 bases from V and 4 from J, leaving 11 bases between them. The CDR3 runs 13 residues. As DNA, the CDR3 is TGTGCCAGTAGTGATGGGCAGCTCTATGGCTACACCTTC. Translated: CASSDGQLYGYTF.

This clonotype has only a few counts. The chain links TRBV18 to TRBJ2-3; TRBD2 matches at 11 bases. V shed 1 base and J 3 bases; nucleotides not matched to a gene: 6. The CDR3 loop spans 17 amino acids. Germline CDR1 is KGHSH and CDR2 is LQKENI. The CDR3 sequence is CASSPRLLAGVTDTQYF. DNA for the CDR3: TGTGCCAGCTCACCACGCCTACTAGCGGGAGTAACAGATACGCAGTATTTT.

The chain has TRBV6-1 and TRBJ1-1; TRBD1 matches 8 bases. Germline CDR1 and CDR2: MNHNS and SASEGT. With V trimmed by 2 bases and J by 1 base, 9 bases remained unmatched. The CDR3 has 17 amino acids. In DNA, the CDR3 is TGTGCCAGCAGTGAACGTGTTAGGACAGGGCAGAACACTGAAGCTTTCTTT. This gives the protein CASSERVRTGQNTEAFF.

This clonotype is medium-sized by share. V gene TRBV5-1 combines with J gene TRBJ2-1, with a weak D call TRBD2 (5 bases). The CDR3 is made up of 16 amino acids. Germline loops: CDR1 SGHRS, CDR2 YFSETQ. Trimming stripped 4 bases from V and 0 bases from J, with 14 bases between. The CDR3 loop is CASSGTQGSSYNEQFF. The CDR3 region has the DNA TGCGCCAGCAGCGGTACACAAGGGAGCTCCTACAATGAGCAGTTCTTC.

In its sample, this clonotype is medium-sized. This chain links TRBV27 with TRBJ2-7; D is uncertain. This CDR3 is 15 amino acids long. The germline V gene encodes CDR1 MNHEY and CDR2 SMNVEV (reference sequence). V was clipped by 3 bases and J by 3 bases, with 15 bases between them. CDR3 residues: CASSFHGREVYEQYF. The CDR3 nucleotides read TGTGCCAGCAGTTTTCATGGACGCGAAGTCTACGAGCAGTACTTC.

This chain uses TRBV5-1 with TRBJ2-5; D remains ambiguous. This CDR3 is 13 amino acids long. Trimming took 4 bases from V and 5 from J, leaving 12 bases between them. CDR1 and CDR2 (germline): SGHRS, YFSETQ. The CDR3 loop is CASSPDVWETQYF. CDR3 nucleotide sequence: TGCGCCAGCAGCCCCGATGTTTGGGAGACCCAGTACTTC.

This sequence joins TRBV6-1 and TRBJ1-2; 8 bases align to TRBD1. After removal of 6 bases from V and 8 bases from J, the junction contained 8 bases not matched to a gene. Germline values: CDR1 MNHNS, CDR2 SASEGT. The CDR3 spans 13 residues. CDR3 bases: TGTGCCAGCAGCGAGGATGGGACAGGAGGCTACACCTTC. This translates into CASSEDGTGGYTF.

V usage is TRBV20-1 and J usage is TRBJ1-2; tentative D call: TRBD1 (5 bases). Germline V gene data show CDR1 as DFQATT and CDR2 as SNEGSKA (reference sequence). Trimming pared 3 bases from V and 6 bases from J, leaving 11 bases between. This CDR3 is built from 12 residues. The CDR3 DNA reads as TGCAGTGCTAGTCGAGGGGATAATGGCTACACCTTC. It specifies CSASRGDNGYTF.

The CDR3 is CATSDRESLQFF. The CDR3 DNA reads TGTGCCACCAGTGACCGAGAATCTCTCCAGTTCTTC. The V call is TRBV24-1, the J call TRBJ2-1; D is ambiguous. The CDR3 covers 12 residues. CDR1 and CDR2 from the germline V gene are KGHDR and SFDVKD. The V gene lost 4 bases and the J gene lost 13 bases, with 13 bases spanning the gap.

V gene TRBV10-1 combines with J gene TRBJ2-3; D remains ambiguous. V was cut by 3 bases and J by 6 bases, with 4 bases left in between. This CDR3 comprises 11 residues. Germline assignment: CDR1 WNHNN and CDR2 SYGVQD (reference sequence). CDR3 in amino acids: CASSESDTQYF. CDR3 bases: TGCGCCAGCAGTGAATCCGATACGCAGTATTTT.

This clonotype was observed a handful of times. The chain has TRBV6-5 and TRBJ1-2; D is perhaps TRBD1 (5 bases). CDR3 length equals 15 residues. V lost 0 bases and J 4 bases, leaving 12 bases between the germline ends. The germline V gene encodes CDR1 MNHEY and CDR2 SVGAGI. Written as DNA, the CDR3 is TGTGCCAGCAGTTACTCCCCGGGGAGGGGCTATGGCTACACCTTC. This translates into CASSYSPGRGYGYTF.

The V and J genes are TRBV6-1 and TRBJ2-3; perhaps D is TRBD1 or TRBD2 (5 bases each). The germline V and J ends were trimmed by 8 bases and 1 base, with 10 bases remaining between them. Germline lookup yields CDR1 MNHNS and CDR2 SASEGT. CDR3 length: 13 residues. CDR3: CASRRGGTDTQYF. CDR3 sequence (DNA): TGTGCCAGCCGTAGAGGGGGCACAGATACGCAGTATTTT.

The V call is TRBV20-1, the J call TRBJ2-2, with D perhaps matching TRBD2 (5 bases). CDR1 and CDR2 from the germline V gene are DFQATT and SNEGSKA (reference sequence). Trimming pared 5 bases from V and 1 base from J, leaving 11 bases between. CDR3 length: 14 amino acids. CDR3 sequence reads: CSAFRSENTGELFF. The DNA of the CDR3 is TGCAGTGCTTTCCGTAGCGAGAACACCGGGGAGCTGTTTTTT.